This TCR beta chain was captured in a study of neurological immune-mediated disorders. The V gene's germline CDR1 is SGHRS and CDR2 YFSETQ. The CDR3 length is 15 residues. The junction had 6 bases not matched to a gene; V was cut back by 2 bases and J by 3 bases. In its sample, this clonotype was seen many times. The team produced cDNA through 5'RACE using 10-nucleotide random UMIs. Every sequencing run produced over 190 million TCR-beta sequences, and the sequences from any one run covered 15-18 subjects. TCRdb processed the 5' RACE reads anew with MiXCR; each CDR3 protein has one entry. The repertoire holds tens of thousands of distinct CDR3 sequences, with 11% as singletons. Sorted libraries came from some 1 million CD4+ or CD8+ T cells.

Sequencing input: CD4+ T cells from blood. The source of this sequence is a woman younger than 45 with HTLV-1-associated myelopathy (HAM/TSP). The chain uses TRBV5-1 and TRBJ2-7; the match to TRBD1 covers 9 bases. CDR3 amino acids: CASSLQGAPGYEQYF. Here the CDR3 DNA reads TGCGCCAGCAGCTTACAGGGGGCGCCTGGCTACGAGCAGTACTTC.